This is a list of T cell receptor beta chains from one sample in a study of cytomegalovirus exposure and HLA in healthy donors. Repertoires were generated with immunoSEQ multiplex PCR, while TCRdb's copy carries only in-frame clones and drops some. Of some 150,000 clones listed, 55% to 80% were seen once; the top ten hold 7% to 8.5%. The sequenced material came from PBMCs. The receptors derive from a woman aged 55-69 years in good health and CMV-seropositive. Both conserved end residues are part of each CDR3. The size of a clone is reported for some rows only, either as once, few or many, or as a class for expanded clones.

V: TRBV5-5; size: NA; J: TRBJ1-1; CDR3: CASSLLRQGFTEAFF
V: TRBV5-4; size: NA; J: TRBJ2-3; CDR3: CASSRKTSGRTDTQYF
V: TRBV18; size: few; J: TRBJ2-1; CDR3: CASSPRREMFSGGEQFF
V: TRBV5-4; size: NA; J: TRBJ2-7; CDR3: CASSPRRGQLYAYEQYF
V: TRBV30; size: NA; J: TRBJ1-2; CDR3: CAGFGQAFGRYTF
V: TRBV4-1; size: NA; J: TRBJ2-1; CDR3: CASSQLKERDEQFF
V: TRBV27; size: NA; J: TRBJ1-1; CDR3: CASSSVTGWNTEAFF
V: TRBV5-6; size: NA; J: TRBJ1-1; CDR3: CASSFETMNTEAFF
V: TRBV7-6; size: NA; J: TRBJ2-2; CDR3: CASSQGFGELFF
V: TRBV7-9; size: NA; J: TRBJ2-3; CDR3: CASSLVRDRTDTQYF
V: TRBV7-8; size: NA; J: TRBJ2-7; CDR3: CASSYYGGSSYEQYF
V: TRBV28; size: few; J: TRBJ2-2; CDR3: CASNGGTSGRRAGELFF
V: TRBV7-7; size: NA; J: TRBJ2-1; CDR3: CASSLDRGNEQFF
V: TRBV6-5; size: once; J: TRBJ2-1; CDR3: CASRRLGGGDEQFF
V: TRBV2; size: NA; J: TRBJ1-4; CDR3: CASSGQSNEKLFF
V: TRBV7-3; size: NA; J: TRBJ2-1; CDR3: CASSWTSGRTNEQFF
V: TRBV7-2; size: NA; J: TRBJ2-3; CDR3: CASSLSLSTDTQYF
V: TRBV4-2; size: NA; J: TRBJ2-1; CDR3: CASSPPVSSGRADEQFF
V: TRBV7-3; size: NA; J: TRBJ2-3; CDR3: CASSLTGGEADTQYF
V: TRBV7-3; size: NA; J: TRBJ2-3; CDR3: CASSRGLAFTDTQYF
V: TRBV28; size: NA; J: TRBJ2-3; CDR3: CASSPLQGRDTQYF
V: TRBV2; size: NA; J: TRBJ1-2; CDR3: CASSPNRGNYGYTF
V: TRBV21-1; size: few; J: TRBJ1-1; CDR3: CASSKVEAGRFHTEAFF
V: TRBV29-1; size: once; J: TRBJ2-1; CDR3: CSVGTSGYNEQFF
V: TRBV19; size: NA; J: TRBJ2-7; CDR3: CASSADSLGAYEQYF
V: TRBV5-1; size: NA; J: TRBJ2-2; CDR3: CASSTGQGATGELFF
V: TRBV30; size: NA; J: TRBJ1-3; CDR3: CAWSANEDSGNTIYF
V: TRBV7-9; size: NA; J: TRBJ1-6; CDR3: CASSSRSATPLHF
V: TRBV7-3; size: once; J: TRBJ1-1; CDR3: CASSLLVNTEAFF
V: TRBV5-4; size: NA; J: TRBJ2-1; CDR3: CASSLGGGAYNEQFF
V: TRBV29-1; size: NA; J: TRBJ1-2; CDR3: CSVEIPGQGLDYGYTF
V: TRBV10-3; size: NA; J: TRBJ2-3; CDR3: CAISVERTDTQYF
V: TRBV10-2; size: NA; J: TRBJ2-2; CDR3: CASAQTGAGELFF
V: TRBV27; size: NA; J: TRBJ2-7; CDR3: CASSTDWSYEQYF
V: TRBV2; size: NA; J: TRBJ2-2; CDR3: CASTRTSANTGELFF
V: TRBV5-1; size: NA; J: TRBJ2-7; CDR3: CASSLARTHSYEQYF
V: TRBV7-2; size: NA; J: TRBJ2-3; CDR3: CASSLGGGAGTDTQYF
V: TRBV4-1; size: NA; J: TRBJ2-7; CDR3: CASSQPVSGRNFYEQYF
V: TRBV15; size: NA; J: TRBJ1-4; CDR3: CATSAPGTATNEKLFF
V: TRBV28; size: NA; J: TRBJ1-4; CDR3: CASSQEDSYEKLFF
V: TRBV9; size: NA; J: TRBJ1-2; CDR3: CASSQRGVGYGYTF
V: TRBV11-2; size: NA; J: TRBJ1-4; CDR3: CASSLDRQLNEKLFF
V: TRBV5-1; size: NA; J: TRBJ1-1; CDR3: CASSLEVLDRSAEAFF
V: TRBV4-1; size: NA; J: TRBJ1-6; CDR3: CASSDRPGGDSPLHF
V: TRBV6-6; size: NA; J: TRBJ2-1; CDR3: CASSYSTVTLGNEQFF
V: TRBV4-3; size: NA; J: TRBJ1-2; CDR3: CASSQADRVRGYTF
V: TRBV30; size: NA; J: TRBJ2-3; CDR3: CACLAGTTDTQYF
V: TRBV9; size: few; J: TRBJ1-4; CDR3: CASSAGDRINEKLFF
V: TRBV7-9; size: once; J: TRBJ2-7; CDR3: CASSLDGQGTYGQYF
V: TRBV27; size: NA; J: TRBJ1-2; CDR3: CASSFSGVHYGYTF
V: TRBV19; size: NA; J: TRBJ2-7; CDR3: CASSLADRDSYEQYF
V: TRBV5-4; size: once; J: TRBJ2-7; CDR3: CASSLNGRNYEQYF
V: TRBV5-1; size: NA; J: TRBJ2-5; CDR3: CASSLDLETQYF
V: TRBV7-3; size: NA; J: TRBJ2-7; CDR3: CASSPGGSSYEQYF
V: TRBV28; size: NA; J: TRBJ2-7; CDR3: CASSLRTYEQYF
V: TRBV7-2; size: NA; J: TRBJ2-2; CDR3: CASSLMGAQSTGELFF
V: TRBV13; size: NA; J: TRBJ1-1; CDR3: CASSFSGTGLMNTEAFF
V: TRBV9; size: NA; J: TRBJ1-1; CDR3: CASSPQTTGKGTGTEAFF
V: TRBV7-2; size: few; J: TRBJ1-2; CDR3: CASSHGTGLHYGYTF